This entry concerns a single TCR beta chain. This entry is derived from a study of blood T cell repertoires in COVID-19. Sequencing was performed with immunoSEQ multiplex PCR; in TCRdb, only in-frame clones are kept and a portion is missing. The sample gives under 350,000 clones, roughly 85% of which show up once; about 4% is in the top ten. The sequenced sample consisted of PBMCs or T cells enriched from blood (not recorded which). This receptor was identified in a middle-aged woman with acute COVID-19.

CDR3 sequence (DNA): TGTGCCAGCTCACCACCGAACAGGGGTGGCACTGAAGCTTTCTTT. It specifies CASSPPNRGGTEAFF. The rearrangement uses TRBV18 and TRBJ1-1; 7 positions match TRBD1. The CDR3 contains 15 residues. The V gene end was trimmed by 0 bases and the J gene end by 4 bases; junction bases not matched to a gene: 5. The germline CDR1 and CDR2 sequences are KGHSH and LQKENI.